The 30 T cell receptor beta chains in this list originate from one sample, sequenced in a study of cytomegalovirus exposure and HLA in healthy donors. PCR amplification relied on 60 Vbeta primers (plus 13 Jbeta primers). Only in-frame clones appear in the TCRdb table, and some are missing; sequencing was by immunoSEQ multiplex PCR. The table has around 150,000 clones, around three quarters seen once. Sequenced input: PBMCs. The receptors shown here come from a man between 40 and 49 years old in good health and CMV-seropositive.

The chain carries TRBV10-2 and TRBJ2-1; D may be TRBD1 (5 bases). The germline gives CDR1 WSHSY, CDR2 SAAADI. The germline V and J ends were trimmed by 5 bases and 4 bases, with 9 bases remaining between them. The CDR3 spans 13 residues. CDR3 sequence (DNA): TGCGCCAGCAGTAGGCAGGGATACAATGAGCAGTTCTTC. Translated: CASSRQGYNEQFF.

CDR3 bases: TGCGCCAGCAGTAAAGACAGGGGGTCTGTTGAGCAGTTCTTC. Protein sequence: CASSKDRGSVEQFF. J is TRBJ2-1 and V is TRBV10-2; 9 positions agree with TRBD1. This CDR3 spans 14 amino acids. J lost 9 bases, V lost 5 bases, and 8 bases had no gene match. CDR1 and CDR2 (germline): WSHSY, SAAADI.

This clone showed up just once. The CDR3 here is CASSTYRDRSNQPQHF. The CDR3 coding sequence is TGTGCCAGCAGTACCTACCGGGACAGGAGCAATCAGCCCCAGCATTTT. The J gene is TRBJ1-5, the V gene TRBV28; 8 positions match TRBD1. CDR1 is MDHEN and CDR2 is SYDVKM in the germline V gene. The CDR3 runs to 16 residues. Trimming removed 5 bases from V and 1 base from J; junction bases left unmatched: 7.

The chain recombines TRBV10-3 with TRBJ2-3; TRBD2 agrees at 8 bases. Trimming cost V 3 bases and J 4 bases; bases outside gene matches: 6. CDR3 size: 15 residues. Germline V gene sequence: CDR1 ENHRY, CDR2 SYGVKD. CDR3: CAISDNQRESDTQYF. The CDR3 DNA reads TGTGCCATCAGTGATAATCAGCGGGAGTCAGATACGCAGTATTTT.

The chain employs TRBV5-6 and TRBJ2-7, with 8 bases fitting TRBD1. The CDR3 is 16 residues long. V shed 1 base, J shed 2 bases, and the junction held 8 bases outside the gene matches. CDR1 is SGHDT and CDR2 is YYEEEE in the germline V gene. CDR3 nucleotide sequence: TGTGCCAGCAGCTTGTCTGGGGGACAGGTACCCTACGAGCAGTACTTC. It is translated as CASSLSGGQVPYEQYF.

This chain uses TRBV28 with TRBJ1-5, with 7 nucleotides matching TRBD1. The CDR3 is 13 residues long. V gave up 4 bases and J gave up 12 bases; unmatched junction bases: 9. Germline V gives CDR1 MDHEN, CDR2 SYDVKM. CDR3 nucleotides: TGTGCCAGCAGTTCTCTGAGGGACAGTCTCCAGCATTTT. It yields the protein CASSSLRDSLQHF.

This chain connects TRBV7-8 to TRBJ2-1, with a tentative D call TRBD2 (7 bases). V lost 3 bases to trimming and J lost 3 bases, with 18 bases between them. The CDR3 runs 17 residues. The germline V gene has CDR1 SGHVS and CDR2 FQNEAQ. Here the CDR3 reads CASSFGGGSGLYNEQFF. CDR3 nucleotide sequence: TGTGCCAGCAGCTTTGGGGGCGGGAGCGGTCTCTACAATGAGCAGTTCTTC.

This clone was counted a few times. DNA of the CDR3: TGTGCCAGTAGTTCCCAGGGAAGGGTCTTATATGGCTACACCTTC. Residues: CASSSQGRVLYGYTF. The rearrangement joins TRBV19 to TRBJ1-2, with D possibly being TRBD1 (5 bases). The V gene's germline CDR1 is LNHDA and CDR2 SQIVND (reference sequence). The CDR3 is made up of 15 amino acids. The V end lost 5 bases, the J end lost 5 bases, and 18 bases lay between the germline ends.

In its sample, this clone was seen a few times. The chain links TRBV19 to TRBJ2-6, with TRBD1 as a possible D gene (5 bases). The V end lost 1 base, the J end lost 3 bases, and 10 bases lay between the germline ends. Germline-derived CDR1 and CDR2 are LNHDA and SQIVND (reference sequence). This CDR3 is built from 16 residues. This chain's CDR3 is CASSIGGPNGANVLTF. CDR3 nucleotide sequence: TGTGCCAGTAGTATAGGGGGCCCCAATGGGGCCAACGTCCTGACTTTC.

This chain links TRBV7-8 with TRBJ2-3; 10 bases match TRBD2. J was trimmed by 5 bases and V by 3 bases; bases with no gene match: 5. The CDR3 loop spans 15 amino acids. Germline V lookup: CDR1 SGHVS, CDR2 FQNEAQ. This chain's CDR3 is CASSFLAGVRDTQYF. The CDR3 coding sequence is TGTGCCAGCAGCTTTCTAGCGGGAGTGAGAGATACGCAGTATTTT.

This clone appeared a few times. CDR3: CASFAQGTEAFF. DNA for the CDR3: TGTGCCAGCTTCGCACAGGGCACTGAAGCTTTCTTT. This rearrangement joins TRBV2 to TRBJ1-1; tentatively, D is TRBD1 (6 bases). Trimming shortened V by 8 bases and J by 4 bases, and 11 bases separated the two germline ends. The germline gives CDR1 SNHLY, CDR2 FYNNEI. The CDR3 length is 12 residues.

The CDR3 DNA follows: TGTGCCAGCAGCGTAGAAAACCGAGGCTATGGCTACACCTTC. It encodes CASSVENRGYGYTF. This sequence joins TRBV9 and TRBJ1-2; D gene ambiguous. The germline V gene encodes CDR1 SGDLS and CDR2 YYNGEE. Trimming removed 0 bases at V and 4 bases at J, with 10 bases between. The CDR3 runs 14 residues.

The J gene is TRBJ1-5, the V gene TRBV6-5, with D perhaps TRBD1 (6 bases). V was trimmed by 6 bases and J by 7 bases, leaving 16 bases between them. CDR1 and CDR2 from the germline V gene are MNHEY and SVGAGI. The CDR3 runs 14 residues. The chain's CDR3 is CASSPPGGRQPQHF. The CDR3 nucleotides read TGTGCCAGCAGCCCCCCTGGGGGCAGGCAGCCCCAGCATTTT.

This clone was detected once. The chain couples TRBV7-9 to TRBJ2-7, with 10 bases lining up with TRBD2. After removal of 4 bases from V and 5 bases from J, the junction contained 11 bases not matched to a gene. Germline V gene data show CDR1 as SEHNR and CDR2 as FQNEAQ (reference sequence). The CDR3 is 16 amino acids. CDR3 DNA: TGTGCCAGCAGCTCCTACAGCGGGAGGGCATCGGACGAGCAGTACTTC. This encodes CASSSYSGRASDEQYF.

This clone was observed a handful of times. V is TRBV4-2 and J is TRBJ1-1; D gene uncertain. The CDR3 sequence is 12 residues long. V lost 4 bases and J 7 bases, leaving 10 bases between the germline ends. Per germline, CDR1 LGHNA and CDR2 YNFKEQ. The CDR3 protein is CASSPRGDEAFF. The CDR3 DNA sequence: TGTGCCAGCAGCCCCCGGGGAGATGAAGCTTTCTTT.

A word on this clone: One end of the junction varies from germline; a read error may be responsible. The V and J genes are TRBV7-9 and TRBJ1-4, with 8 bases identical to TRBD1. Germline CDR1 SEHNR, CDR2 FQNEAQ (reference sequence). This CDR3 contains 14 residues. The CDR3 spells CASSPDRENEKLFF. The CDR3 DNA reads as TGTGCCAGCAGCCCGGACAGGGAAAATGAGAAACTGTTTTTT.

The chain recombines TRBV19 with TRBJ1-2; D gene unclear. The CDR3 runs 14 residues. Germline CDR1 reads LNHDA; CDR2 reads SQIVND (reference sequence). V dropped 4 bases and J dropped 0 bases, with 9 bases sitting between them. The CDR3 nucleotides are TGTGCCAGTAGTACCTCCGGGACTAACTATGGCTACACCTTC. Its translation: CASSTSGTNYGYTF.

The chain carries TRBV28 and TRBJ2-5; 7 bases are a match to TRBD2. Germline CDR1 and CDR2: MDHEN and SYDVKM. V was pared by 4 bases and J by 1 base, with 6 bases of the junction left unmatched. The CDR3 totals 15 residues. Written as DNA, the CDR3 is TGTGCCAGCAGTTCATCGGGACTATTCCAAGAGACCCAGTACTTC. This translates into CASSSSGLFQETQYF.

About this clone itself: Relative to the germline gene, one junction end is altered; a read error may explain this. The chain joins TRBV7-7 to TRBJ2-1, with TRBD1 as a possible D gene (5 bases). The CDR3 sequence is 15 residues long. The germline gives CDR1 SSHAT, CDR2 FNYEAQ (reference sequence). This chain's CDR3 is CASSLELGRGNEQFF. CDR3 nucleotide sequence: TGTGCTAGCAGCTTAGAATTGGGTAGGGGTAATGAGCAGTTCTTC.

This clone was seen more than once but under ten times. This rearrangement joins TRBV6-1 to TRBJ1-1; possible D gene TRBD1, 6 bases. The CDR3 extends over 14 amino acids. The V and J ends lost 6 bases and 6 bases respectively, with 17 bases between them. Looked up from germline, CDR1 is MNHNS and CDR2 is SASEGT. This chain's CDR3 is CASSLFQGSAEAFF. As DNA, the CDR3 is TGTGCCAGCAGCCTCTTTCAGGGGAGCGCTGAAGCTTTCTTT.

The chain links TRBV4-1 to TRBJ2-1, with TRBD2 identical over 7 bases. CDR1 and CDR2 (germline): MGHRA, YSYEKL. CDR3 length: 15 amino acids. The trim removed 0 bases at V and 5 bases at J, leaving 4 bases unmatched. The CDR3 DNA sequence: TGCGCCAGCAGCCAAGAGGGACTAACTAACAATGAGCAGTTCTTC. Its translation: CASSQEGLTNNEQFF.

This chain links TRBV5-8 with TRBJ2-1; a possible D gene is TRBD2 (6 bases). V was trimmed by 7 bases and J by 1 base, leaving 15 bases between them. CDR3 length: 15 amino acids. CDR1 is SGHTS, CDR2 YDEGEE, per germline. This chain's CDR3 is CASLLGGPSYNEQFF. The DNA of the CDR3 is TGTGCCAGCCTGCTTGGAGGGCCGTCCTACAATGAGCAGTTCTTC.

CDR3 nucleotide sequence: TGCAGCGCCGACGGGGTCTGGGGCTACACCTTC. Protein: CSADGVWGYTF. V usage is TRBV29-1 and J usage is TRBJ1-2; the D is unclear. The germline V gene has CDR1 SQVTM and CDR2 ANQGSEA. The CDR3 has 11 amino acids. The V end was cut by 7 bases, the J end by 8 bases, with 14 bases between. The full variable domain, completed using reference TRBV29-1 and TRBJ1-2, is SAVISQKPSRDICQRGTSLTIQCQVDSQVTMMFWYRQQPGQSLTLIATANQGSEATYESGFVIDKFPISRPNLTFSTLTVSNMSPEDSSIYLCSADGVWGYTFGSGTRLTVV.

The chain couples TRBV10-3 to TRBJ2-1; TRBD2 agrees at 9 bases. This CDR3 comprises 18 residues. The ends lost 6 bases at V and 7 bases at J; junction bases unmatched: 19. Germline V gene lookup returns CDR1 ENHRY and CDR2 SYGVKD. The CDR3 region has the DNA TGTGCCATCAGAGGGGGCCCTCTGAGGGCGGGAGGGGGAAATGAGCAGTTCTTC. As protein: CAIRGGPLRAGGGNEQFF.

The V and J genes are TRBV10-1 and TRBJ2-7, with 7 bases fitting TRBD1. The V gene's germline CDR1 is WNHNN and CDR2 SYGVQD (reference sequence). Losses at the gene ends were 6 bases for V and 2 bases for J; bases not matched to a gene: 7. The CDR3 consists of 14 residues. In DNA form, the CDR3 reads TGCGCCAGCAGAAGGGCACAGGGGCCCTACGAGCAGTACTTC. Translating gives CASRRAQGPYEQYF.

CDR3 residues: CASSYPSRRVRAEAFF. The CDR3 region has the DNA TGTGCCAGCAGTTACCCTTCGAGGAGGGTAAGGGCTGAAGCTTTCTTT. The chain carries TRBV6-6 and TRBJ1-1; D gene uncertain. CDR3 length: 16 amino acids. The germline V and J ends were trimmed by 2 bases and 6 bases, with 19 bases remaining between them. CDR1 is MNHNY and CDR2 is SVGAGI in the germline V gene (reference sequence).

CDR3 sequence reads: CASSVDRGSHTEAFF. The CDR3 region has the DNA TGTGCCAGCAGCGTAGACAGGGGTTCCCACACTGAAGCTTTCTTT. This chain connects TRBV9 to TRBJ1-1; 7 bases fit TRBD1. Germline CDR1 is SGDLS and CDR2 is YYNGEE. With V trimmed by 0 bases and J by 3 bases, 5 bases remained unmatched. This CDR3 is 15 amino acids long. The full variable domain, its missing parts supplied by reference TRBV9 and TRBJ1-1, is DSGVTQTPKHLITATGQRVTLRCSPRSGDLSVYWYQQSLDQGLQFLIQYYNGEERAKGNILERFSAQQFPDLHSELNLSSLELGDSALYFCASSVDRGSHTEAFFGQGTRLTVV.

This sequence joins TRBV6-1 and TRBJ2-7; 7 positions match TRBD1. In germline, CDR1 is MNHNS, CDR2 SASEGT. The CDR3 runs to 18 residues. Trimming cost V 3 bases and J 2 bases; bases outside gene matches: 16. The CDR3 nucleotides are TGTGCCAGCAGTGAGGGGGACAGCCTAGGGGAGTCCGCCTACGAGCAGTACTTC. This codes for CASSEGDSLGESAYEQYF.

This clone was recorded a few times. This sequence joins TRBV28 and TRBJ2-7; 9 positions agree with TRBD1. The CDR3 is made up of 15 amino acids. Germline loops: CDR1 MDHEN, CDR2 SYDVKM. With V trimmed by 8 bases and J by 1 base, 9 bases remained unmatched. The CDR3 here is CASATGGDWSYEQYF. DNA for the CDR3: TGTGCCAGCGCAACAGGGGGCGATTGGTCCTACGAGCAGTACTTC.

This chain joins TRBV10-1 and TRBJ2-7; D unclear. There are 9 residues in the CDR3. Trimming shortened V by 7 bases and J by 6 bases, and 4 bases separated the two germline ends. The germline CDR1 and CDR2 sequences are WNHNN and SYGVQD (reference sequence). The CDR3 DNA is TGCGCCAGCATAGCCGAGCAGTACTTC. The encoded protein is CASIAEQYF.